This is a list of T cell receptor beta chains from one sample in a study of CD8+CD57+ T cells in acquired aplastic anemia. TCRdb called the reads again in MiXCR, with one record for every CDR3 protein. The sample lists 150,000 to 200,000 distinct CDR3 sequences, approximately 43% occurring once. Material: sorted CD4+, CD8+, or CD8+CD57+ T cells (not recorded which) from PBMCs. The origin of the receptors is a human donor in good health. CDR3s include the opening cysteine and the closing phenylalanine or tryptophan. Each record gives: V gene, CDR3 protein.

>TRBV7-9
CASSSGGGSGNTIYF
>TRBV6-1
CALGARGYTGELFF
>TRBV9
CASSATGGVSTDTQYF
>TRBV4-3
CASSRRPSGADTQYF
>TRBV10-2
CATSGGREQFF
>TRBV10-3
CAIRGGVSGDTQYF
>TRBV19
CASSIYGTGDGYTF
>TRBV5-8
CASSRGQDYGYTF
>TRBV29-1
CSVGDYTF
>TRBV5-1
CASSLGGLNTDAFF
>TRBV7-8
CASRAARNTEAFF
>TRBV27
CASSPNRGGNCGYTF
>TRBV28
CALRGSYDSPLHF
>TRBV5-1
CASSQTSGSSGELFF
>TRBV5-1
CASGSEGNEQFF
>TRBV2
CASSDPLETSETQYF
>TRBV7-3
CASSSDPQAREQYF
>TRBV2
CASSVTFRGEGRFYVRESYNEQFF
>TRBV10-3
CAISEGGLSDYGYTF
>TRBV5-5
CASSFGQGVGELFF
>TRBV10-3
CAISELQVYGYTF
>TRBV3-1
CASSQRGTANEKLFF
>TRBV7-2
CASNKPVETEAFF
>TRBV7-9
CASSLSPGQGIEQYF
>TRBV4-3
CASSQVGATNEKLFF
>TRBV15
CATSTGNSPLHF
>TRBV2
CASKESYNSPLHF
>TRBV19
CACSISGDSYEQCF
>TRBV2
CASRTRGVTYEQYF
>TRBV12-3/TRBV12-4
CAGSFSGPKETQYF
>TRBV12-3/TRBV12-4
CASSRRREDTEAFF
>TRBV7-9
CASSLDRRQYF
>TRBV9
CASSNGQFLSSGNTIYF
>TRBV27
CASSPWRTGNTGELFF
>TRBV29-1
CSFKGVTGEQFF
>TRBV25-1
CASSESVPRGYTF
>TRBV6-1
CASSPLPDRGSAYEQYF
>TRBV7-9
CASSLALGETQYF
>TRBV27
CASKNEQGAGQPQHF
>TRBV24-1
CATSDTPFPGRYTF
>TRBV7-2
CASSHLAGVTDTQYF
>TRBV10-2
CASSERSSGSDTQYF
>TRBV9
CASSRDRVNSPLHF
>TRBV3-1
CASSLTQNTEAFF
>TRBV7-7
CASSHPWGAGGNYGYTF